These T cell receptor beta chains were read from a single sample in a study of memory CD4+ T cells and cytomegalovirus serostatus. TCRdb's table, derived via immunoSEQ multiplex PCR, lists solely in-frame clones and lacks some. This table holds about 58,000 clones, roughly 85% found once. Sequencing was carried out using memory CD4+ T cells from blood. The receptors were sampled from an adult in good health and CMV-seronegative. Some clones in this sample may be carry-over from other donors' samples. Both conserved end residues are part of each CDR3. D genes are given only for firm matches. Only some rows state a clone size, as once, few, many or a class for expanded clones.

v_gene: TRBV7-3; abundance: .; d_gene: .; j_gene: TRBJ2-1; CDR3aa: CASSLTSRGGEQFF; CDR3nt: TGTGCCAGCAGCTTAACGTCGCGGGGAGGTGAGCAGTTCTTC
v_gene: TRBV19; abundance: .; d_gene: .; j_gene: TRBJ2-4; CDR3aa: CASSFVGVAKNIQYF; CDR3nt: TGTGCCAGTTCCTTCGTTGGCGTAGCCAAAAACATTCAGTACTTC
v_gene: TRBV27; abundance: .; d_gene: .; j_gene: TRBJ1-3; CDR3aa: CASSLGPLAGNTIYF; CDR3nt: TGTGCCAGCAGTTTAGGGCCATTAGCTGGAAACACCATATATTTT
v_gene: TRBV5-4; abundance: .; d_gene: TRBD1; j_gene: TRBJ1-2; CDR3aa: CASSASTGAAYGYTF; CDR3nt: TGTGCCAGCAGCGCATCCACAGGGGCGGCCTATGGCTACACCTTC
v_gene: TRBV7-9; abundance: .; d_gene: .; j_gene: TRBJ1-5; CDR3aa: CASSLVAGGSNQPQHF; CDR3nt: TGTGCCAGCAGCTTGGTCGCGGGGGGAAGCAATCAGCCCCAGCATTTT
v_gene: TRBV11-2; abundance: .; d_gene: TRBD1; j_gene: TRBJ1-5; CDR3aa: CASSELTGDNQPQHF; CDR3nt: TGTGCCAGCAGCGAACTTACAGGGGACAATCAGCCCCAGCATTTT
v_gene: TRBV5-6; abundance: .; d_gene: .; j_gene: TRBJ2-6; CDR3aa: CASSPGPSGANVLTF; CDR3nt: TGTGCCAGCAGCCCGGGACCGTCTGGGGCCAACGTCCTGACTTTC
v_gene: TRBV4-1; abundance: .; d_gene: .; j_gene: TRBJ2-7; CDR3aa: CASRGQSYEQYF; CDR3nt: TGCGCCAGCAGAGGACAGTCGTACGAGCAGTACTTC
v_gene: TRBV7-3; abundance: .; d_gene: .; j_gene: TRBJ1-1; CDR3aa: CASSLMPGALSEAFF; CDR3nt: TGTGCCAGCAGCTTAATGCCAGGGGCCCTCTCTGAAGCTTTCTTT
v_gene: TRBV30; abundance: .; d_gene: TRBD2; j_gene: TRBJ2-5; CDR3aa: CAWTGTSVQETQYF; CDR3nt: TGTGCCTGGACGGGGACTAGCGTCCAAGAGACCCAGTACTTC
v_gene: TRBV18; abundance: .; d_gene: .; j_gene: TRBJ1-3; CDR3aa: CASSPSSPSSGNTIYF; CDR3nt: TGTGCCAGCTCACCAAGCAGTCCGAGCTCTGGAAACACCATATATTTT
v_gene: TRBV5-1; abundance: .; d_gene: .; j_gene: TRBJ1-2; CDR3aa: CASKKSGDIYGYTF; CDR3nt: TGCGCCAGCAAAAAATCAGGGGACATCTATGGCTACACCTTC
v_gene: TRBV11-2; abundance: .; d_gene: TRBD2; j_gene: TRBJ2-1; CDR3aa: CASSPLAGGRGNEQFF; CDR3nt: TGTGCCAGCAGCCCGCTAGCGGGAGGGCGGGGGAATGAGCAGTTCTTC
v_gene: TRBV5-6; abundance: .; d_gene: .; j_gene: TRBJ2-2; CDR3aa: CASSSRRQGNTGELFF; CDR3nt: TGTGCCAGCAGCTCACGGAGGCAGGGAAACACCGGGGAGCTGTTTTTT
v_gene: TRBV7-4; abundance: .; d_gene: .; j_gene: TRBJ2-1; CDR3aa: CASSLGGGREAYNEQFF; CDR3nt: TGTGCCAGCAGCTTAGGGGGAGGCAGGGAGGCCTACAATGAGCAGTTCTTC
v_gene: TRBV30; abundance: .; d_gene: .; j_gene: TRBJ2-7; CDR3aa: CAWSEGSSYEQYF; CDR3nt: TGTGCCTGGAGTGAGGGGTCCTCCTACGAGCAGTACTTC
v_gene: TRBV5-6; abundance: .; d_gene: TRBD1; j_gene: TRBJ1-5; CDR3aa: CASSLAGTAGQPQHF; CDR3nt: TGTGCCAGCAGCTTGGCCGGGACAGCGGGACAGCCCCAGCATTTT
v_gene: TRBV7-2; abundance: .; d_gene: .; j_gene: TRBJ1-1; CDR3aa: CASGIHMNTEAFF; CDR3nt: TGTGCCAGCGGCATCCATATGAACACTGAAGCTTTCTTT
v_gene: TRBV6-1; abundance: once; d_gene: .; j_gene: TRBJ2-1; CDR3aa: CASSENSLRSYNEQFF; CDR3nt: TGTGCCAGCAGTGAGAACTCCCTTAGGTCCTACAATGAGCAGTTCTTC
v_gene: TRBV5-1; abundance: once; d_gene: .; j_gene: TRBJ2-5; CDR3aa: CASSLGYSQETQYF; CDR3nt: TGCGCCAGCAGCTTGGGGTACAGCCAAGAGACCCAGTACTTC
v_gene: TRBV14; abundance: .; d_gene: .; j_gene: TRBJ2-5; CDR3aa: CASSPAGGIWSSKTQYF; CDR3nt: TGTGCCAGCAGCCCTGCAGGGGGGATTTGGTCTAGCAAGACCCAGTACTTC
v_gene: TRBV28; abundance: .; d_gene: .; j_gene: TRBJ2-3; CDR3aa: CASSLVQHTDTQYF; CDR3nt: TGTGCCAGCAGTTTGGTGCAGCATACAGATACGCAGTATTTT
v_gene: TRBV27; abundance: few; d_gene: .; j_gene: TRBJ2-6; CDR3aa: CASSIQRGSGANVLTF; CDR3nt: TGTGCCAGCAGTATACAAAGGGGATCCGGGGCCAACGTCCTGACTTTC
v_gene: TRBV2; abundance: few; d_gene: .; j_gene: TRBJ1-6; CDR3aa: CASRRHNSPLHF; CDR3nt: TGTGCCAGCCGACGACATAATTCACCCCTCCACTTT
v_gene: TRBV30; abundance: .; d_gene: TRBD1; j_gene: TRBJ2-5; CDR3aa: CAWSGTGTRGTQYF; CDR3nt: TGTGCCTGGAGTGGGACAGGGACCCGGGGGACCCAGTACTTC
v_gene: TRBV30; abundance: .; d_gene: .; j_gene: TRBJ2-3; CDR3aa: CAWTAGSTDTQYF; CDR3nt: TGTGCCTGGACCGCGGGGAGCACAGATACGCAGTATTTT
v_gene: TRBV7-9; abundance: once; d_gene: .; j_gene: TRBJ2-5; CDR3aa: CASRLFGGKGQETQYF; CDR3nt: TGTGCCAGCCGCCTATTTGGGGGAAAGGGCCAAGAGACCCAGTACTTC
v_gene: TRBV7-9; abundance: .; d_gene: .; j_gene: TRBJ2-3; CDR3aa: CASSLGAGNTDTQYF; CDR3nt: TGTGCCAGCAGCTTGGGGGCAGGGAACACAGATACGCAGTATTTT
v_gene: TRBV6-1; abundance: .; d_gene: .; j_gene: TRBJ2-6; CDR3aa: CASSPGGSGANVLTF; CDR3nt: TGTGCCAGCAGTCCTGGTGGCTCTGGGGCCAACGTCCTGACTTTC
v_gene: TRBV2; abundance: .; d_gene: .; j_gene: TRBJ1-5; CDR3aa: CASSVAGVSNQPQHF; CDR3nt: TGTGCCAGCAGTGTGGCAGGGGTTAGCAATCAGCCCCAGCATTTT
v_gene: TRBV2; abundance: .; d_gene: TRBD1; j_gene: TRBJ2-2; CDR3aa: CASRDRESTGELFF; CDR3nt: TGTGCCAGCAGGGACAGGGAGTCTACCGGGGAGCTGTTTTTT
v_gene: TRBV18; abundance: once; d_gene: .; j_gene: TRBJ1-2; CDR3aa: CASSPSRQAYGYTF; CDR3nt: TGTGCCAGCTCACCGTCCAGACAGGCCTATGGCTACACCTTC
v_gene: TRBV6-1; abundance: .; d_gene: TRBD1; j_gene: TRBJ1-4; CDR3aa: CASSVGTVVNEKLFF; CDR3nt: TGTGCCAGCAGTGTCGGGACAGTGGTCAATGAAAAACTGTTTTTT
v_gene: TRBV7-2; abundance: .; d_gene: .; j_gene: TRBJ2-1; CDR3aa: CASSLDPSSQVQFF; CDR3nt: TGTGCCAGCAGCTTAGATCCTAGCTCGCAGGTGCAGTTCTTC
v_gene: TRBV6-1; abundance: .; d_gene: .; j_gene: TRBJ1-2; CDR3aa: CASSEYSTASYGYTF; CDR3nt: TGTGCCAGCAGTGAATACTCGACAGCTAGTTATGGCTACACCTTC
v_gene: TRBV6-6; abundance: .; d_gene: .; j_gene: TRBJ2-2; CDR3aa: CASSYSAGRTGELFF; CDR3nt: TGTGCCAGCAGTTACTCGGCAGGGCGAACCGGGGAGCTGTTTTTT
v_gene: TRBV27; abundance: once; d_gene: TRBD2; j_gene: TRBJ2-1; CDR3aa: CASTLSLASGRQFF; CDR3nt: TGTGCCAGCACCCTATCCCTTGCTAGCGGGAGGCAGTTCTTC
v_gene: TRBV1; abundance: .; d_gene: .; j_gene: TRBJ1-2; CDR3aa: CTSSQVRDRVWGYTF; CDR3nt: TGCACCAGCAGCCAGGTACGGGACAGGGTCTGGGGCTACACCTTC
v_gene: TRBV7-9; abundance: few; d_gene: .; j_gene: TRBJ1-2; CDR3aa: CASSPLTLFSGGYTF; CDR3nt: TGTGCCAGCAGCCCGTTAACACTCTTTAGCGGGGGCTACACCTTC
v_gene: TRBV28; abundance: .; d_gene: .; j_gene: TRBJ2-1; CDR3aa: CASSSNPSRTYNEQFF; CDR3nt: TGTGCCAGCAGTTCTAACCCTAGTAGGACCTACAATGAGCAGTTCTTC
v_gene: TRBV30; abundance: .; d_gene: .; j_gene: TRBJ1-5; CDR3aa: CACQTGNSNQPQHF; CDR3nt: TGTGCCTGCCAAACTGGGAATAGCAATCAGCCCCAGCATTTT
v_gene: TRBV9; abundance: once; d_gene: TRBD1; j_gene: TRBJ2-7; CDR3aa: CASSVDHRGEQYF; CDR3nt: TGTGCCAGCAGCGTAGACCACAGGGGCGAGCAGTACTTC
v_gene: TRBV27; abundance: .; d_gene: .; j_gene: TRBJ1-5; CDR3aa: CASSFLGYNQPQHF; CDR3nt: TGTGCCAGCAGTTTTCTCGGATACAATCAGCCCCAGCATTTT
v_gene: TRBV9; abundance: .; d_gene: .; j_gene: TRBJ1-5; CDR3aa: CASSVGVGTGEQPQHF; CDR3nt: TGTGCCAGCAGCGTAGGGGTAGGGACGGGGGAACAGCCCCAGCATTTT
v_gene: TRBV28; abundance: .; d_gene: .; j_gene: TRBJ1-1; CDR3aa: CASGLWGSNTEAFF; CDR3nt: TGTGCCAGCGGACTATGGGGGAGTAACACTGAAGCTTTCTTT
v_gene: TRBV18; abundance: .; d_gene: .; j_gene: TRBJ2-7; CDR3aa: CASSPRRTDEQYF; CDR3nt: TGTGCCAGCTCACCGAGGCGCACAGACGAGCAGTACTTC